This T cell receptor (beta chain) was sequenced in a study of shared clonotypes between healthy human individuals. Execution of the assay was at deep level. Profiled with immunoSEQ multiplex PCR; TCRdb holds only in-frame clones, not every one. The sample lists about 1.5 million clones, around 95% occurring once. V gave up 6 bases and J gave up 7 bases; unmatched junction bases: 8. The V gene's germline CDR1 is MNHEY and CDR2 SMNVEV (reference sequence). This CDR3 is built from 15 residues. A word on this clone: Its target is unknown.

Findings and caveats of the study: Clonotype sharing across donors was expected to vary with sequencing depth. Shared clonotypes: approximately 4.5% naive CD4, roughly 4% naive CD8, about 2.5% memory CD4, 0.4% to 0.5% memory CD8.

The sequence was collected from a man between 25 and 39 years old in good health. The rearrangement links TRBV27 to TRBJ2-2; 10 bases map to TRBD2. The sample was naive CD4+ T cells sorted from blood. As to subset: CD45RA+ positively selected. This CDR3 reads CASRLASGSHGELFF. CDR3 DNA: TGTGCCAGCAGGTTGGCTAGCGGGAGTCACGGGGAGCTGTTTTTT.